This record looks at one TCR beta chain sequence and its context. At the DNA level, this CDR3 is encoded by other sequences in the same sample as well. Germline CDR1 LNHDA, CDR2 SQIVND (reference sequence). The CDR3 loop spans 14 amino acids. V was pared by 4 bases and J by 1 base, with 3 bases of the junction left unmatched. Measured with immunoSEQ multiplex PCR; TCRdb has only the in-frame clones, and not every one. Of roughly 300,000 clones listed, about nine tenths are singletons. Treatment: about 20 received Ad26.COV2.S at low or high dose, single or two shots; 5 received placebo; per-sample allocation not given. Vaccine and placebo recipients were sampled on day 63 after the first injection. The source of the sample is a study of Ad26.COV2.S vaccination and SARS-CoV-2 variants.

Sequencing was performed on peripheral blood, taken in a trial of Ad26.COV2.S vaccine versus placebo. The V call is TRBV19, the J call TRBJ2-7, with 8 bases aligning to TRBD1. This receptor was obtained from a person between 18 and 65 years old who received the Ad26.COV2.S COVID-19 vaccine or a placebo. The CDR3: CASSTGQGSYEQYF. CDR3 nucleotides: TGTGCCAGTAGTACCGGACAGGGTTCCTACGAGCAGTACTTC.